The clone carrying this TCR beta chain was detected ten times or more. Its matching antigen is unknown. CDR3 length: 15 amino acids. V was shortened by 6 bases and J by 2 bases, with 15 bases between the two germline ends. Germline lookup yields CDR1 MDHEN and CDR2 SYDVKM. RNA transcripts served as the template for amplifying TCR beta CDR3 regions. HTBI primers were employed in a first-round RT-PCR of the TCR CDR3. MiXCR was run by TCRdb on the multiplex PCR reads, yielding one entry per CDR3 protein. The sample yields 300,000 to 400,000 distinct CDR3 sequences, approximately 15% seen once. Criteria for exclusion of patients were uncontrolled infection, other autoimmune disease, pregnancy or lactation. This sample holds PBMCs from less than 13 ml fresh peripheral blood. The data originate from a study of T cells in Graves' hyperthyroidism and ophthalmopathy. Whole-study results and caveats: Most expanded thyroid clonotypes above 0.001 also appeared in blood.

The source is a woman in her 30s with Graves' hyperthyroidism. The V call is TRBV28, the J call TRBJ2-3; D may be TRBD1 or TRBD2 (5 bases each). The source material was blood. Here the CDR3 DNA reads TGTGCCAGCAGGTTCTCGTCCGGGGCCACAGATACGCAGTATTTT. Amino acids: CASRFSSGATDTQYF.